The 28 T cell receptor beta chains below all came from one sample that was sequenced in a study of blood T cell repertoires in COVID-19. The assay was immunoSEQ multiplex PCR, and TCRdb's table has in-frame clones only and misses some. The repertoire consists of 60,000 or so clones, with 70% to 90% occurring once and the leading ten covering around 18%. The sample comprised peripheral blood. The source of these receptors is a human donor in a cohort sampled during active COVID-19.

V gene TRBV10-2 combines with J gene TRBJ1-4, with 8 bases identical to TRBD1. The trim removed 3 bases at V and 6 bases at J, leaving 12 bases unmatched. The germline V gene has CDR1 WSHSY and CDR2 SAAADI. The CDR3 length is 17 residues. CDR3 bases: TGCGCCAGCAGTGACCCCTCCGGACAGGGTCAACATGAAAAACTGTTTTTT. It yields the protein CASSDPSGQGQHEKLFF.

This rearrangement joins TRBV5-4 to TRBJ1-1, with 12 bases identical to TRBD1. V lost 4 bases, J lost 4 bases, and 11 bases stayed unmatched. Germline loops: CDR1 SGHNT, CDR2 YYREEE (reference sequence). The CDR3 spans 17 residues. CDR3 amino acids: CASSPGTGGETITEAFF. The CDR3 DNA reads TGTGCCAGCAGCCCCGGGACAGGGGGCGAGACGATCACTGAAGCTTTCTTT.

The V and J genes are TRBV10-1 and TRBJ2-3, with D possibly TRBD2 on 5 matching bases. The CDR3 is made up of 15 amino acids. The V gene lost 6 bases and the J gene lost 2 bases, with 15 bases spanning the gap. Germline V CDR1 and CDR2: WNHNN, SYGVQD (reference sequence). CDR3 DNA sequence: TGCGCCAGCAGGAGGACTGGAAACCCCACAGATACGCAGTATTTT. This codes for CASRRTGNPTDTQYF.

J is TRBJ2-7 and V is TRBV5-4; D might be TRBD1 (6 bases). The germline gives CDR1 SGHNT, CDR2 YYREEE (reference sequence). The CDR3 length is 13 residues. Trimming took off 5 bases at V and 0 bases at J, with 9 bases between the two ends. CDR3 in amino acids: CASRKGGSYEQYF. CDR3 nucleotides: TGTGCCAGCAGAAAAGGGGGCTCCTACGAGCAGTACTTC.

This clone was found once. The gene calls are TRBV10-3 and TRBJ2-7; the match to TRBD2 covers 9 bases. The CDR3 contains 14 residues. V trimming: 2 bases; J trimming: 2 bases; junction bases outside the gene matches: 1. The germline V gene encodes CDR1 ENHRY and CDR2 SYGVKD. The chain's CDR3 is CAISEGGGAYEQYF. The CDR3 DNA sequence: TGTGCCATCAGTGAGGGCGGGGGGGCCTACGAGCAGTACTTC.

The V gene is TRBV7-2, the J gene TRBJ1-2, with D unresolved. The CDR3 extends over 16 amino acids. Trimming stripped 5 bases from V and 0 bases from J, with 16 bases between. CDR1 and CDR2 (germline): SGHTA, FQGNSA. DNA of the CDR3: TGTGCCAGCAGCCCATCGCTTGGTTTAGCTAACTATGGCTACACCTTC. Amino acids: CASSPSLGLANYGYTF.

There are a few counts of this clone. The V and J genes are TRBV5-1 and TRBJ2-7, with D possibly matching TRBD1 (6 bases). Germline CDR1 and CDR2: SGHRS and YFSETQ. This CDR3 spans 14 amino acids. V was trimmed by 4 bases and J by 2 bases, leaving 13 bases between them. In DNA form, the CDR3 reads TGCGCCAGCAGCCGGACAGTAGATGCCTACGAGCAGTACTTC. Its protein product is CASSRTVDAYEQYF.

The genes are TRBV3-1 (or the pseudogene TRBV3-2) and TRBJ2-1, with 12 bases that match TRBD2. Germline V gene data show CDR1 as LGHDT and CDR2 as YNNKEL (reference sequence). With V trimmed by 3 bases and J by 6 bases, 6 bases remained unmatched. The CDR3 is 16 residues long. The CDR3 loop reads CASSHSSGGAINEQFF. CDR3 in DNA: TGTGCCAGCAGCCATTCTAGCGGGGGGGCGATCAATGAGCAGTTCTTC.

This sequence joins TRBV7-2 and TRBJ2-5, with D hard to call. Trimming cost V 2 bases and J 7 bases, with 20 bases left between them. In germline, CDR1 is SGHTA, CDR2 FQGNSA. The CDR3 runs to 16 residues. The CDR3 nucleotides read TGTGCCAGCAGCTTAACCCCCACGCCTAGAGTGGCGACCCAGTACTTC. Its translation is CASSLTPTPRVATQYF.

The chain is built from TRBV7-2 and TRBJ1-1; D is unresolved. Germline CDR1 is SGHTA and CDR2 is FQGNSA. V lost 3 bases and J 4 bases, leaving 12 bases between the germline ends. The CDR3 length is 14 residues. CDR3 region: CASSFSPFGTEAFF. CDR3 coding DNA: TGTGCCAGCAGCTTTTCCCCCTTCGGCACTGAAGCTTTCTTT.

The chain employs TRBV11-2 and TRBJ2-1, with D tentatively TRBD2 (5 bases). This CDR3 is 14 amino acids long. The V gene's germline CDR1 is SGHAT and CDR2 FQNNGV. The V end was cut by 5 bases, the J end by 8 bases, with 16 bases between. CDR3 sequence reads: CASSPGTGIDEQFF. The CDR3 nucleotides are TGTGCCAGCAGCCCGGGAACGGGGATTGATGAGCAGTTCTTC.

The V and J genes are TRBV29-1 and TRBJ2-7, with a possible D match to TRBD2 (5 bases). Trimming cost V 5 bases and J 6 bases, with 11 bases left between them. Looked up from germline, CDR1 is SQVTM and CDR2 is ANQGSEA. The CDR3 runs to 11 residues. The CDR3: CSVQLGGEQYF. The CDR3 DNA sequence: TGCAGCGTTCAACTAGGAGGCGAGCAGTACTTC.

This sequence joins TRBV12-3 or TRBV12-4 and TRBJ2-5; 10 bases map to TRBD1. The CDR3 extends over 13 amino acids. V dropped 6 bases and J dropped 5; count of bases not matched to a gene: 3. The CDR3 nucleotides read TGTGCCAGCAGCTGGACAGGGGGGGAGACCCAGTACTTC. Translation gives CASSWTGGETQYF.

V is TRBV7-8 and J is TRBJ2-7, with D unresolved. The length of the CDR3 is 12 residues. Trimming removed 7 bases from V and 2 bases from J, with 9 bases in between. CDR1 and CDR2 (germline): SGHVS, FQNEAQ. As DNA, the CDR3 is TGTGCCAGCAACCCACACACCTACGAGCAGTACTTC. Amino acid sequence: CASNPHTYEQYF.

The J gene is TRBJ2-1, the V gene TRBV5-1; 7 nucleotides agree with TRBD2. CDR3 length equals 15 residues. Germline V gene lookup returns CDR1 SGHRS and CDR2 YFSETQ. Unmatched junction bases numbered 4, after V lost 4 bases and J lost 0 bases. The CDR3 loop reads CASSLQRDSYNEQFF. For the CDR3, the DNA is TGCGCCAGCAGCCTTCAGCGGGACTCCTACAATGAGCAGTTCTTC.

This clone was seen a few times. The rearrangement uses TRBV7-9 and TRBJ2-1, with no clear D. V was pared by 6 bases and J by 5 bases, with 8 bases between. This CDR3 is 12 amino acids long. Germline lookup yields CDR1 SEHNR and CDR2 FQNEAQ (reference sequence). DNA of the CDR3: TGTGCCAGCAGTTGGTCGGACAATGAGCAGTTCTTC. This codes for CASSWSDNEQFF.

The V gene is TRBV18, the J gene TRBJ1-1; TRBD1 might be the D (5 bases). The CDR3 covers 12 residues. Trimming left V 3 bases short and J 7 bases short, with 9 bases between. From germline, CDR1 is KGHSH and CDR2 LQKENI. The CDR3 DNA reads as TGTGCCAGCTCACCGGTCACAGGTGAAGCTTTCTTT. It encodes CASSPVTGEAFF.

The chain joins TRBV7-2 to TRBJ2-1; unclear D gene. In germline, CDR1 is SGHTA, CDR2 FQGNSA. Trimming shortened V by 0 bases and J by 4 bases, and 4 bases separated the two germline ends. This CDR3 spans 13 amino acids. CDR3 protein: CASSLARYNEQFF. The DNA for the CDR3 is TGTGCCAGCAGCTTAGCCAGGTACAATGAGCAGTTCTTC.

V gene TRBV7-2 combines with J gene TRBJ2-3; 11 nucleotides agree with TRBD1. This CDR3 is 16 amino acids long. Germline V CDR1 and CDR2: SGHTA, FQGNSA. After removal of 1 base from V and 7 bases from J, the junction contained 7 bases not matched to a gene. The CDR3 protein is CASSLGTGGAGYTQYF. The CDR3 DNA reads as TGTGCCAGCAGCTTAGGGACAGGGGGCGCGGGTTATACGCAGTATTTT. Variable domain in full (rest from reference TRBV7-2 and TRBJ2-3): GAGVSQSPSNKVTEKGKDVELRCDPISGHTALYWYRQSLGQGLEFLIYFQGNSAPDKSGLPSDRFSAERTGGSVSTLTIQRTQQEDSAVYLCASSLGTGGAGYTQYFGPGTRLTVL.

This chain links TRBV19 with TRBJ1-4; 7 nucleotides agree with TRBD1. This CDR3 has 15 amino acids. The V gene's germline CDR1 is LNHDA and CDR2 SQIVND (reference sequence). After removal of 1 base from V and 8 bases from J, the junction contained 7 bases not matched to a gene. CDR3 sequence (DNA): TGTGCCAGTAGTATAGGGGGACAGATTGAGGAAAAACTGTTTTTT. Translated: CASSIGGQIEEKLFF.

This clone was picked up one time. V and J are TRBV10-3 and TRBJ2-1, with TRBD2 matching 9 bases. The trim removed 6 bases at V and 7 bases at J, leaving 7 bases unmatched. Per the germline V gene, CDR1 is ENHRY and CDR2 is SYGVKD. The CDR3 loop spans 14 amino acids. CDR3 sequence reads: CAIRPGLAMNEQFF. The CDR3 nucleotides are TGTGCCATCAGACCGGGACTAGCAATGAATGAGCAGTTCTTC.

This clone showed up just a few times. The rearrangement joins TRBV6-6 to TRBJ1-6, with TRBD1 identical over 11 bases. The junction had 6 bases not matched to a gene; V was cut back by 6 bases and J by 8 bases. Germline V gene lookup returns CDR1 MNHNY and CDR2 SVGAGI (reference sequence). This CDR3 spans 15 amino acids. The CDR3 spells CASRRDRGWDSPLHF. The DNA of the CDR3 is TGTGCCAGCAGACGGGACAGGGGGTGGGATTCACCCCTCCACTTT.

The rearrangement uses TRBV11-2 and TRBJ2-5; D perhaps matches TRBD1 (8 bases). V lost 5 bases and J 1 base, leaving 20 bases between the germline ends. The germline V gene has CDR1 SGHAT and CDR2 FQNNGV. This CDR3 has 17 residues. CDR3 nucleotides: TGTGCCAGCAGCCTACAGGGGGGGGTAGCCTCCCAAGAGACCCAGTACTTC. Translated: CASSLQGGVASQETQYF.

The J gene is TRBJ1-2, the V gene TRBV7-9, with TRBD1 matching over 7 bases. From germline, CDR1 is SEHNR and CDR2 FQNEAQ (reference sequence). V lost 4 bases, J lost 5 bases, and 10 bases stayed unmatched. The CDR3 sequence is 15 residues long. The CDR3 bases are TGTGCCAGCAGCTCGGGACAGTCTATTACGTATGGCTACACCTTC. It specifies CASSSGQSITYGYTF.

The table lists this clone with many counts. DNA for the CDR3: TGTGCCAGCCGCAGGGTCAGCAATCAGCCCCAGCATTTT. It translates to CASRRVSNQPQHF. The rearrangement uses TRBV27 and TRBJ1-5; D is perhaps TRBD1 (5 bases). Trimming took 8 bases from V and 1 from J, leaving 9 bases between them. The V gene's germline CDR1 is MNHEY and CDR2 SMNVEV (reference sequence). This CDR3 is 13 amino acids long.

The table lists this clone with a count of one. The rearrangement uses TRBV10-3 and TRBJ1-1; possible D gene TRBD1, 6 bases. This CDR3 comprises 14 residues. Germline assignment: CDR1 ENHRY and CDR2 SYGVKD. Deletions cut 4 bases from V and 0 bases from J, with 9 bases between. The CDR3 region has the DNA TGTGCCATCAGTGGGGACACTATGAACACTGAAGCTTTCTTT. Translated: CAISGDTMNTEAFF.

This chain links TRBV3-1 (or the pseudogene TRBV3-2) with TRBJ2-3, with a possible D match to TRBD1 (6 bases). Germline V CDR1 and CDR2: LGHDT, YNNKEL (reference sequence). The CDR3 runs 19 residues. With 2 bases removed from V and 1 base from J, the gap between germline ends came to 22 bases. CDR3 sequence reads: CASSQRLGGTRRGTDTQYF. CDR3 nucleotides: TGTGCCAGCAGCCAACGCTTAGGGGGTACGCGGCGGGGCACAGATACGCAGTATTTT.

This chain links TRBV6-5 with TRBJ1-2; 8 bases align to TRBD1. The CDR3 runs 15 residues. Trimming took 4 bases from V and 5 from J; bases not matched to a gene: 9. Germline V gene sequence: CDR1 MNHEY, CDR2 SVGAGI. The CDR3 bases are TGTGCCAGCAGTTCCCAGACAGGGGAGGGATATGGCTACACCTTC. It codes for CASSSQTGEGYGYTF.